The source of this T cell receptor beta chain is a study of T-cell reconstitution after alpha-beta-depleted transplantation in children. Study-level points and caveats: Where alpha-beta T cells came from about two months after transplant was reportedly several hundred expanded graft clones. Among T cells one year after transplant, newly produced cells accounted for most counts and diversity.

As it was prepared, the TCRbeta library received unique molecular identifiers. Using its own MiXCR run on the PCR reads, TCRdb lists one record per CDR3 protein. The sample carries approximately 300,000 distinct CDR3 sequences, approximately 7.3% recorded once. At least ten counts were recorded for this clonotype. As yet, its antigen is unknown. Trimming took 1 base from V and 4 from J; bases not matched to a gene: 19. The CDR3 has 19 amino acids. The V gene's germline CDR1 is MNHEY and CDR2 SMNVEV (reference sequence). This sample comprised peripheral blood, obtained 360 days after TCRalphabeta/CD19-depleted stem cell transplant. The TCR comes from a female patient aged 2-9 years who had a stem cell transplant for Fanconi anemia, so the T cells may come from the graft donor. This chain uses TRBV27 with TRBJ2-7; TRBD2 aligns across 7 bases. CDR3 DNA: TGTGCCAGCAGTTTATTCCCCACTAGCGCCAACCCCCTTCGTTACGAGCAGTACTTC. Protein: CASSLFPTSANPLRYEQYF.